Listed below are T cell receptor beta chains from one sample, sequenced in a study of Graves' ophthalmopathy and Graves' hyperthyroidism. MiXCR was run by TCRdb on the multiplex PCR reads, yielding one entry per CDR3 protein. The profile shows 300,000 or so distinct CDR3 sequences, roughly a sixth of them singletons. Sequencing was carried out using peripheral blood. The source of these receptors is an adult man with Graves' ophthalmopathy. Both conserved end residues are part of each CDR3. The D gene is left open where the match is weak. Clone size is not always given. Where it is, it says once, few, many or a class for expanded clones.

D | length | size | J | V | CDR3 | DNA
- | 12 | - | TRBJ1-1 | TRBV6-1 | CASTSTSTEAFF | TGTGCCAGCACGAGCACGAGCACTGAAGCTTTCTTT
- | 15 | - | TRBJ2-7 | TRBV6-1 | CASSEGVRASREQYF | TGTGCCAGCAGCGAGGGGGTGAGGGCCTCTCGCGAGCAGTACTTC
TRBD1 | 14 | many | TRBJ1-3 | TRBV20-1 | CSARDDRVGNTIYF | TGCAGTGCTAGAGATGACAGGGTTGGAAACACCATATATTTT
- | 17 | many | TRBJ2-4 | TRBV6-1 | CASRRETDRSAKNIQYF | TGTGCCAGCAGACGCGAGACTGACCGAAGCGCCAAAAACATTCAGTACTTC
- | 15 | few | TRBJ2-6 | TRBV6-1 | CASSPSISGANVLNF | TGTGCCAGCTCTCCTTCCATCTCTGGGGCCAACGTCCTGAATTTC
- | 15 | many | TRBJ2-7 | TRBV11-2 | CASSLDRGQSYEQYF | TGTGCCAGCAGCTTAGATCGAGGACAAAGCTACGAGCAGTACTTC
- | 14 | many | TRBJ2-5 | TRBV12-3/TRBV12-4 | CASSGGSLSETQYF | TGTGCCAGCAGCGGCGGGTCTCTCTCGGAGACCCAGTACTTC
- | 14 | - | TRBJ1-5 | TRBV12-3/TRBV12-4 | CASRDPGSNQPQHF | TGTGCCAGCAGGGACCCGGGAAGCAATCAGCCCCAGCATTTT
- | 13 | - | TRBJ2-5 | TRBV15 | CANSRDHTENQYF | TGTGCCAACAGCAGAGATCATACGGAGAACCAGTACTTC
- | 15 | many | TRBJ2-1 | TRBV6-5 | CASSYSALRNNEQFF | TGTGCCAGCAGTTATTCGGCTCTTAGAAACAATGAGCAGTTCTTC
- | 11 | many | TRBJ2-5 | TRBV6-1 | CASTIQETQYF | TGTGCCAGCACCATTCAAGAGACCCAGTACTTC
- | 14 | few | TRBJ1-1 | TRBV5-1 | CAGTRGQGNTEAFF | TGCGCCGGCACCCGAGGCCAGGGGAACACTGAAGCTTTCTTT
TRBD1 | 16 | many | TRBJ2-6 | TRBV12-3/TRBV12-4 | CASSLSPGQGLNVLTF | TGTGCCAGCAGTTTATCCCCGGGACAGGGGCTCAACGTCCTGACTTTC
- | 16 | many | TRBJ1-1 | TRBV11-2 | CASSLETGNPRSEAFF | TGTGCCAGCAGCTTAGAAACAGGTAACCCGAGGTCGGAAGCTTTCTTT
TRBD1 | 13 | many | TRBJ1-5 | TRBV24-1 | CATGNRGSQPQHF | TGTGCCACCGGGAACAGGGGTTCGCAGCCCCAGCATTTT
TRBD1 | 14 | many | TRBJ2-5 | TRBV20-1 | CSARPGTESETRYF | TGCAGTGCTAGGCCCGGGACAGAAAGTGAGACCCGGTACTTC
- | 10 | - | TRBJ2-5 | TRBV20-1 | CSATRGTQYF | TGCAGTGCTACCCGAGGGACCCAGTACTTC
TRBD1 | 15 | many | TRBJ1-2 | TRBV12-3/TRBV12-4 | CASSLPGQVPYGYTF | TGTGCCAGCAGTCTTCCGGGACAGGTCCCCTATGGCTACACCTTC
TRBD1 | 15 | many | TRBJ1-5 | TRBV20-1 | CSGGETGWRNQPQHF | TGCAGTGGGGGAGAGACAGGGTGGCGCAATCAGCCCCAGCATTTT
- | 12 | many | TRBJ2-7 | TRBV2 | CASSVSRAEQYF | TGTGCCAGCAGTGTATCCAGGGCCGAGCAGTACTTC
- | 14 | many | TRBJ1-1 | TRBV12-3/TRBV12-4 | CASSPKWPLTEAFF | TGTGCCAGCAGTCCCAAATGGCCGCTTACTGAAGCTTTCTTT
TRBD1 | 15 | - | TRBJ1-5 | TRBV11-2 | CASSPAGQVNQPQHF | TGTGCCAGCAGCCCCGCCGGACAGGTCAATCAGCCCCAGCATTTT
- | 13 | many | TRBJ2-7 | TRBV2 | CASSVNREGEQYF | TGTGCCAGCAGTGTCAACAGGGAAGGCGAGCAGTACTTC
- | 16 | many | TRBJ1-3 | TRBV6-1 | CASSDGGGYSGNTIYF | TGTGCCAGCAGTGATGGCGGAGGCTACTCTGGAAACACCATATATTTT
TRBD2 | 16 | many | TRBJ2-2 | TRBV11-2 | CASSLGPSGNTGELFF | TGTGCCAGCAGCTTAGGTCCTAGCGGGAACACCGGGGAGCTGTTTTTT
- | 15 | many | TRBJ2-2 | TRBV12-3/TRBV12-4 | CASRATGTRTGELFF | TGTGCCAGCAGAGCCACCGGGACTCGTACCGGGGAGCTGTTTTTT
- | 15 | many | TRBJ1-6 | TRBV6-5 | CASSYREVGNSPLHF | TGTGCCAGCAGTTACAGGGAAGTGGGGAATTCACCCCTCCACTTT
- | 15 | many | TRBJ1-1 | TRBV27 | CASTQSRGLNTEAFF | TGTGCCAGCACCCAATCCAGGGGACTGAACACTGAAGCTTTCTTT
TRBD2 | 16 | many | TRBJ2-5 | TRBV12-3/TRBV12-4 | CASSHRGGLAGVTQYF | TGTGCCAGCAGTCATAGAGGGGGGCTAGCGGGCGTGACCCAGTACTTC
- | 15 | many | TRBJ1-1 | TRBV7-2 | CASNSGTTTFTEAFF | TGTGCCAGCAACTCCGGGACTACTACGTTCACTGAAGCTTTCTTT
- | 14 | many | TRBJ1-3 | TRBV28 | CASNRRLYGNTIYF | TGTGCCAGCAACCGCAGACTTTATGGAAACACCATATATTTT
TRBD1 | 15 | many | TRBJ1-6 | TRBV28 | CASRTRQGLLSPLHF | TGTGCCAGCAGGACCCGACAGGGTCTGCTGTCACCCCTCCACTTT